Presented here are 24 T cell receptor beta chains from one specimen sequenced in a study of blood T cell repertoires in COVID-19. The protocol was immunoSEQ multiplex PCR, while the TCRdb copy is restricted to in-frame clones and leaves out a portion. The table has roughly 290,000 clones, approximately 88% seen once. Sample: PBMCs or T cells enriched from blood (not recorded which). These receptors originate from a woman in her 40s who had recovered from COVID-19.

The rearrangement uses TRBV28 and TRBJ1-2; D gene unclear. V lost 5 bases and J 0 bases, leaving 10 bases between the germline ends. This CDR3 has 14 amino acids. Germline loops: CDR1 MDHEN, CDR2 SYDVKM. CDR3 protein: CASSPREPNYGYTF. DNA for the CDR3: TGTGCCAGCAGTCCCCGGGAGCCTAACTATGGCTACACCTTC.

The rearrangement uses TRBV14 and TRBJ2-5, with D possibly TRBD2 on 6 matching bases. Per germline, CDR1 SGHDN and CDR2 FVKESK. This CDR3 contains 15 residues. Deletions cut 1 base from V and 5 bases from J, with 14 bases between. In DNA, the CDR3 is TGTGCCAGCAGCCAAGCGGTCGGGAGTAGCGAGACCCAGTACTTC. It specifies CASSQAVGSSETQYF.

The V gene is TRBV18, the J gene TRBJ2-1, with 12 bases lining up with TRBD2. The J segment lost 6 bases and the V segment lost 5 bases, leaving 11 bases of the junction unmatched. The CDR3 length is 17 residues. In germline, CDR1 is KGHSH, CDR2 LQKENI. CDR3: CASSSGLAGGGRNEQFF. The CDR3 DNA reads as TGTGCCAGCTCAAGCGGCCTAGCGGGAGGGGGTCGCAATGAGCAGTTCTTC.

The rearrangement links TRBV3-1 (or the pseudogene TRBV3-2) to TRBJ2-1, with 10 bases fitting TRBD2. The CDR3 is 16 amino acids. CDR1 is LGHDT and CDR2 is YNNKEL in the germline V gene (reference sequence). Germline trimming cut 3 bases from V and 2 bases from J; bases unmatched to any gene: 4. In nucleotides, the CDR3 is TGTGCCAGCAGCCAGACCGGGACTAGCGCCTACAATGAGCAGTTCTTC. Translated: CASSQTGTSAYNEQFF.

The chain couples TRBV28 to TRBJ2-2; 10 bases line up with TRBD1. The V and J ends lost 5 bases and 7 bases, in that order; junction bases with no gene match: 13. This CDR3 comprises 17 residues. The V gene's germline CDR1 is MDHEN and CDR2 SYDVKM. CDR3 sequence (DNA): TGTGCCAGCAGTCTAGCGTGGACAGGGGGAGGGCGCGGGGAGCTGTTTTTT. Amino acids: CASSLAWTGGGRGELFF.

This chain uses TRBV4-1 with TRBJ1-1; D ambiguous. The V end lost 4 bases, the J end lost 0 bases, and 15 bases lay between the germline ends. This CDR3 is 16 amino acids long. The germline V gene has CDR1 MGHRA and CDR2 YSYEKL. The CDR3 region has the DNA TGCGCCAGCAGCCGAGGAGAGGGCGGCATGAACACTGAAGCTTTCTTT. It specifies CASSRGEGGMNTEAFF.

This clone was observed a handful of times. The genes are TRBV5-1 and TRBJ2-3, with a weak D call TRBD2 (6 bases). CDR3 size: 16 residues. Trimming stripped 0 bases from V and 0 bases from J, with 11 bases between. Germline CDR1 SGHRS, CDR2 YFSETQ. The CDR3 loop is CASSLAVGGSTDTQYF. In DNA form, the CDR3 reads TGCGCCAGCAGCTTGGCGGTCGGGGGAAGCACAGATACGCAGTATTTT.

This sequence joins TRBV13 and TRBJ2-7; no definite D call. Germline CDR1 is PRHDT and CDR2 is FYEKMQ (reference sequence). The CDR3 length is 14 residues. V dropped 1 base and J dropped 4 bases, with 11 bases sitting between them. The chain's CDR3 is CASSLVAIPYEQYF. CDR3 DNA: TGTGCCAGCAGCTTAGTAGCCATACCATACGAGCAGTACTTC.

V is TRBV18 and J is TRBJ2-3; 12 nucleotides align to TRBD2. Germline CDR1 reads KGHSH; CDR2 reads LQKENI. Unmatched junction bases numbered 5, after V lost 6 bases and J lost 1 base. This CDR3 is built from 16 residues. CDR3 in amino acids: CASSRLAGVGTDTQYF. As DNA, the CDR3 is TGTGCCAGCTCGCGACTAGCGGGAGTCGGCACAGATACGCAGTATTTT.

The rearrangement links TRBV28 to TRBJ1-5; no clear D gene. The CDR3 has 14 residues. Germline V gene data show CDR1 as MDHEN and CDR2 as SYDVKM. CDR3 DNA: TGTTCCGCCGGCGGTCGGCAGTTCAATCAGCCCCAGCATTTT. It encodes CSAGGRQFNQPQHF.

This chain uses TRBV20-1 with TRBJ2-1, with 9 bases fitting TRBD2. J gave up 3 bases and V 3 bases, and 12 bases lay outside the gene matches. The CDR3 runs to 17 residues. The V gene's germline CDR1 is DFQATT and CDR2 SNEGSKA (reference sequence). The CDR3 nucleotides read TGCAGTGCTAGTAGGGGCGTCGTTAGCGGGAGCTACAATGAGCAGTTCTTC. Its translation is CSASRGVVSGSYNEQFF.

The CDR3 nucleotides are TGTGCCACCAGTGATCTGTGGGAGGATTTCGCGGGAGGCGACAATGAGCAGTTCTTC. Translated: CATSDLWEDFAGGDNEQFF. The gene calls are TRBV24-1 and TRBJ2-1; 8 bases agree with TRBD2. Per the germline V gene, CDR1 is KGHDR and CDR2 is SFDVKD. This CDR3 comprises 19 residues. With V trimmed by 3 bases and J by 5 bases, 17 bases remained unmatched.

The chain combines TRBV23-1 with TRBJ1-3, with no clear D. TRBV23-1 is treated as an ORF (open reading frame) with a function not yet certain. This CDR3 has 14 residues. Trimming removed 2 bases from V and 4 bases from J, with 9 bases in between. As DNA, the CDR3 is TGCGCCAGCAGTCAAGGAGAGGGCGGAAACACCATATATTTT. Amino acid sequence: CASSQGEGGNTIYF.

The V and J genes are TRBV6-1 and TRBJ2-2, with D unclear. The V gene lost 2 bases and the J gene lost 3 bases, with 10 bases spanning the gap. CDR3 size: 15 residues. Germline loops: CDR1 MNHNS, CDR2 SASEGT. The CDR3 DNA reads TGTGCCAGCAGTGAATCCGGGTTCTACACCGGGGAGCTGTTTTTT. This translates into CASSESGFYTGELFF.

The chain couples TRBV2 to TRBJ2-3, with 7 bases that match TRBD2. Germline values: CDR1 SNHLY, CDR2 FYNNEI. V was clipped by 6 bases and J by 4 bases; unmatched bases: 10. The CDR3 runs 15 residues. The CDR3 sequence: CASRSLGEGSDTQYF. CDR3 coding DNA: TGTGCCAGCAGGTCCCTTGGGGAGGGTTCAGATACGCAGTATTTT. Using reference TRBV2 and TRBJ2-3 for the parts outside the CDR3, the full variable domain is EPEVTQTPSHQVTQMGQEVILRCVPISNHLYFYWYRQILGQKVEFLVSFYNNEISEKSEIFDDQFSVERPDGSNFTLKIRSTKLEDSAMYFCASRSLGEGSDTQYFGPGTRLTVL.

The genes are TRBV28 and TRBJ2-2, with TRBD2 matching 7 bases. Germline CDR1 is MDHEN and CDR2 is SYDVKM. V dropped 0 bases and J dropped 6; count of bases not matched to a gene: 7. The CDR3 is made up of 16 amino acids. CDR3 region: CASSLWGGRAAGELFF. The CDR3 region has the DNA TGTGCCAGCAGTTTATGGGGAGGGAGGGCGGCCGGGGAGCTGTTTTTT.

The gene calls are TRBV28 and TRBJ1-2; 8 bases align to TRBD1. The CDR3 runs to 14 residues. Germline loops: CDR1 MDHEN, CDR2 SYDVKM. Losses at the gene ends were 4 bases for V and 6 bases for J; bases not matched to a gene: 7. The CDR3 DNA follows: TGTGCCAGCAGTTGGGACAGGCCCCCGAATGGCTACACCTTC. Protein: CASSWDRPPNGYTF.

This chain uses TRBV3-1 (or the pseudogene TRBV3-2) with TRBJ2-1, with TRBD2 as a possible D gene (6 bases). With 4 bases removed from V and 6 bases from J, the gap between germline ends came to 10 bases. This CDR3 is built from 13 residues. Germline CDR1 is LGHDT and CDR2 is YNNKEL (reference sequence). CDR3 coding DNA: TGTGCCAGCAGCCTCCTCGGGGGCAATGAGCAGTTCTTC. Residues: CASSLLGGNEQFF.

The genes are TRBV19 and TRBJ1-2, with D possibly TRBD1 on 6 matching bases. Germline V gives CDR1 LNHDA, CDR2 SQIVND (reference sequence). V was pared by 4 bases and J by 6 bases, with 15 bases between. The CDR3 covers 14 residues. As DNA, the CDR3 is TGTGCCAGTAGTACGGCACGGGGGGCGGATGGCTACACCTTC. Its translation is CASSTARGADGYTF.

DNA of the CDR3: TGTGCCAGCAGTCCCAGAGATACGCAGTATTTT. Its translation is CASSPRDTQYF. The chain employs TRBV12-3 or TRBV12-4 and TRBJ2-3, with D unresolved. The CDR3 contains 11 residues. V gave up 5 bases and J gave up 5 bases, with 5 bases separating them.

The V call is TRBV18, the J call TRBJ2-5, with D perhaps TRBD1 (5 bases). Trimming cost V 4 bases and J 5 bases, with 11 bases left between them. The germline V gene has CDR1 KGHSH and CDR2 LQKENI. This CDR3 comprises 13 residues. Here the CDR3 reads CASSRTTAETQYF. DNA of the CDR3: TGTGCCAGCTCACGGACGACAGCTGAGACCCAGTACTTC.

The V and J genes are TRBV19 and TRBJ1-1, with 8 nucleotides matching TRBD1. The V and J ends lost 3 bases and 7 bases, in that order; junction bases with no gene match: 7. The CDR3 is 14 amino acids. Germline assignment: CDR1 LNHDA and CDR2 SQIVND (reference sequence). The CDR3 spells CASSIFRDRIEAFF. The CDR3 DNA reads TGTGCCAGTAGTATCTTCCGGGACAGGATTGAAGCTTTCTTT.

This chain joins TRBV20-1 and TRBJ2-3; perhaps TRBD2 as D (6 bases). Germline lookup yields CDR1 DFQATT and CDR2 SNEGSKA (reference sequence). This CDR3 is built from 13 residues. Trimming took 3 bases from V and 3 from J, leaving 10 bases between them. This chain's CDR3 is CSASNGGTDTQYF. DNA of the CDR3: TGCAGTGCTAGTAATGGGGGGACAGATACGCAGTATTTT.

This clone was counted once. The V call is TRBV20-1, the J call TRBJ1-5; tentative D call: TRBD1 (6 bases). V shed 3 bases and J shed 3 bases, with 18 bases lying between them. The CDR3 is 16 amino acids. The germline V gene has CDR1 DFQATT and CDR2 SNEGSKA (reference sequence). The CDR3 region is CSASRWTAYTNQPQHF. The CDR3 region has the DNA TGCAGTGCTAGTAGGTGGACAGCTTACACCAATCAGCCCCAGCATTTT.